The 27 T cell receptor beta chains reported below all come from one sample, sequenced in a study of Graves' ophthalmopathy and Graves' hyperthyroidism (dated by TCRdb to about 2018). Data came from an Illumina HiSeq 2000. For repertoire sequencing, TCR beta CDR3 regions were amplified from RNA transcripts. A first-round RT-PCR used HTBI primers with the Qiagen OneStep RT-PCR kit, followed by a second-round multiplex PCR, size selection and purification. TCRdb ran its own pipeline on the public reads, namely fastp trimming at Q25 and MiXCR clone calling, and kept in-frame beta chains. Identical CDR3 proteins give one entry, which carries the most common genes and DNA. The sample data list roughly 400,000 distinct CDR3 sequences, and 15% to 20% of these were observed just once. The ten biggest clones cover 1.6% of the sample. Specimen: peripheral blood. All receptors come from a woman between 18 and 30 years old with Graves' ophthalmopathy. Donor details come from another sample of the same person, matched by shared clones.

This clonotype was seen at least ten times. The chain is built from TRBV14 and TRBJ2-6; the D is unclear. V lost 1 base and J 4 bases, leaving 5 bases between the germline ends. The CDR3 totals 14 residues. In germline, CDR1 is SGHDN, CDR2 FVKESK. The CDR3 here is CASSQVSGANVLTF. CDR3 DNA: TGTGCCAGCAGCCAAGTTTCGGGGGCCAACGTCCTGACTTTC.

This clonotype was recorded at least ten times. The chain has TRBV25-1 and TRBJ1-5; a possible D gene is TRBD1 (6 bases). In germline, CDR1 is MGHDK, CDR2 SYGVNS. V lost 1 base and J 0 bases, leaving 19 bases between the germline ends. There are 19 residues in the CDR3. CDR3 DNA: TGTGCCAGCAGTGAATTAGGGGGTGATCGGCCAGCTAGCAATCAGCCCCAGCATTTT. Amino acids: CASSELGGDRPASNQPQHF.

Here the CDR3 DNA reads TGTGCCAGCAGTTTGGGAGAGGAGGACAGATTACCACAAGAGACCCAGTACTTC. Protein: CASSLGEEDRLPQETQYF. This sequence joins TRBV6-2 or TRBV6-3 and TRBJ2-5; tentative D call: TRBD1 (6 bases). Per germline, CDR1 MNHEY and CDR2 SVGEGT. CDR3 length: 18 amino acids. V gave up 4 bases and J gave up 2 bases, with 23 bases separating them.

This clonotype was observed many times. Germline and junction disagree at one end, which may indicate a read error. The V and J genes are TRBV30 and TRBJ2-5; D gene uncertain. The CDR3 has 12 amino acids. The germline CDR1 and CDR2 sequences are GTSNPN and SVGIG (reference sequence). CDR3 region: CARSGPQETQYF. The CDR3 DNA reads TGTGCCCGGAGTGGCCCTCAAGAGACCCAGTACTTC.

The sample holds one count of this clonotype. CDR3 protein: CASSASSGPTQETQYF. In DNA, the CDR3 is TGTGCCAGCAGTGCTTCTAGCGGCCCCACCCAAGAGACCCAGTACTTC. This chain links TRBV6-1 with TRBJ2-5; 7 bases are shared with TRBD2. Germline V lookup: CDR1 MNHNS, CDR2 SASEGT. CDR3 length: 16 residues. Germline trimming cut 4 bases from V and 1 base from J; bases unmatched to any gene: 9.

This rearrangement joins TRBV7-2 to TRBJ2-4; TRBD2 might be the D (6 bases). The germline V and J ends were trimmed by 5 bases and 6 bases, with 17 bases remaining between them. This CDR3 is 15 amino acids long. From germline, CDR1 is SGHTA and CDR2 FQGNSA. CDR3: CASSLGTGALNIQYF. DNA for the CDR3: TGTGCCAGCAGCCTCGGGACTGGGGCCTTAAACATTCAGTACTTC. The full variable domain, rest sourced from reference TRBV7-2 and TRBJ2-4, is GAGVSQSPSNKVTEKGKDVELRCDPISGHTALYWYRQSLGQGLEFLIYFQGNSAPDKSGLPSDRFSAERTGGSVSTLTIQRTQQEDSAVYLCASSLGTGALNIQYFGAGTRLSVL.

This clonotype came up many times. The chain joins TRBV29-1 to TRBJ2-7; 9 bases are a match to TRBD1. The CDR3 runs to 14 residues. The V segment lost 6 bases and the J segment 7 bases; nucleotides outside the gene matches: 13. Germline V gene lookup returns CDR1 SQVTM and CDR2 ANQGSEA. The CDR3 DNA is TGCAGCGTCCTGCCTGGGACAGGGTCCGGGGAGCAGTACTTC. It is translated as CSVLPGTGSGEQYF.

Points on this clonotype: A much larger clone lies one base from this, so it may be a read error. The chain combines TRBV6-5 with TRBJ1-6; the match to TRBD1 covers 8 bases. V trimming: 4 bases; J trimming: 9 bases; junction bases outside the gene matches: 14. This CDR3 is built from 17 residues. Germline CDR1 and CDR2: MNHEY and SVGAGI. In nucleotides, the CDR3 is TGTGCCAGCAGTTCTCTCCAGGGGGCTCCACCCGTTTCACCCCTCCACTTT. Its translation is CASSSLQGAPPVSPLHF.

In its sample, this clonotype was seen many times. This sequence may be a read error, since a much larger clone differs from it by one base. The chain employs TRBV6-5 and TRBJ2-7; TRBD1 matches 7 bases. CDR3 size: 13 residues. Germline CDR1 is MNHEY and CDR2 is SVGAGI. V shed 6 bases and J 6 bases; nucleotides not matched to a gene: 8. The CDR3 is CASSLGQFFEQYF. The CDR3 coding sequence is TGTGCCAGCAGCTTGGGACAGTTCTTCGAGCAGTACTTC.

This clonotype has a count of ten or more. The rearrangement uses TRBV30 and TRBJ2-7, with D maybe TRBD1 (5 bases). V shed 1 base and J shed 0 bases, with 10 bases lying between them. Germline loops: CDR1 GTSNPN, CDR2 SVGIG (reference sequence). CDR3 size: 14 residues. CDR3 loop: CAWSGGSSSYEQYF. The CDR3 DNA sequence: TGTGCCTGGAGTGGGGGCTCCAGCTCCTACGAGCAGTACTTC. Combining the CDR3 with reference TRBV30 and TRBJ2-7 gives the whole variable domain SQTIHQWPATLVQPVGSPLSLECTVEGTSNPNLYWYRQAAGRGLQLLFYSVGIGQISSEVPQNLSASRPQDRQFILSSKKLLLSDSGFYLCAWSGGSSSYEQYFGPGTRLTVT.

As regards this clonotype: A much larger clone lies one base from this, so it may be a read error. The V and J genes are TRBV10-2 and TRBJ2-7; 8 nucleotides align to TRBD1. Germline values: CDR1 WSHSY, CDR2 SAAADI. This CDR3 comprises 15 residues. J gave up 1 base and V 1 base, and 3 bases lay outside the gene matches. CDR3: CASSEWDRNSYEQYF. As DNA, the CDR3 is TGCGCCAGCAGTGAGTGGGACAGGAATTCCTACGAGCAGTACTTC.

Ten or more counts support this clonotype. This sequence joins TRBV19 and TRBJ1-5; 9 bases line up with TRBD1. The V gene end was trimmed by 3 bases and the J gene end by 2 bases; junction bases not matched to a gene: 5. Germline CDR1 and CDR2: LNHDA and SQIVND (reference sequence). The length of the CDR3 is 16 residues. As DNA, the CDR3 is TGTGCCAGTAGTATGGGACAGGGACAAGGCAATCAGCCCCAGCATTTT. Translating gives CASSMGQGQGNQPQHF.

In this sample, this clonotype turned up many times. The genes are TRBV29-1 and TRBJ1-5; D remains unclear. V was shortened by 7 bases and J by 3 bases, with 4 bases between the two germline ends. Germline lookup yields CDR1 SQVTM and CDR2 ANQGSEA. This CDR3 has 10 residues. CDR3 residues: CSADNQPQHF. The CDR3 nucleotides read TGCAGCGCCGACAATCAGCCCCAGCATTTT.

This clonotype was recorded once. The J gene is TRBJ2-7, the V gene TRBV7-2; 7 bases match TRBD1. The V and J ends lost 4 bases and 0 bases, in that order; junction bases with no gene match: 6. The CDR3 runs 15 residues. Germline-derived CDR1 and CDR2 are SGHTA and FQGNSA. The CDR3 bases are TGTGCCAGCAGCTACGAAGGGACAGTCTCCTACGAGCAGTACTTC. It codes for CASSYEGTVSYEQYF.

This clonotype was seen ten or more times. The V call is TRBV20-1, the J call TRBJ2-4; tentative D call: TRBD1 (5 bases). The germline V gene has CDR1 DFQATT and CDR2 SNEGSKA (reference sequence). CDR3 size: 13 residues. The V and J ends lost 5 bases and 7 bases respectively, with 15 bases between them. The CDR3, as DNA: TGCAGTGCTGCTCCTGCCAGGGTGAACATTCAGTACTTC. Protein sequence: CSAAPARVNIQYF.

This clonotype was recorded at least ten times. V and J are TRBV19 and TRBJ2-2; perhaps TRBD1 as D (6 bases). The CDR3 is made up of 19 amino acids. V lost 3 bases and J lost 3, with 23 bases in between. Germline CDR1 LNHDA, CDR2 SQIVND (reference sequence). The CDR3 loop is CASSIPRIRTGQDTGELFF. The CDR3, as DNA: TGTGCCAGTAGTATCCCGAGAATCCGAACAGGGCAGGACACCGGGGAGCTGTTTTTT.

This clonotype was recorded at least ten times. This chain uses TRBV30 with TRBJ2-7, with D uncertain. Germline V gives CDR1 GTSNPN, CDR2 SVGIG (reference sequence). The CDR3 extends over 12 amino acids. V lost 2 bases to trimming and J lost 0 bases, with 5 bases between them. CDR3: CAWSTGSYEQYF. CDR3 nucleotides: TGTGCCTGGAGTACTGGCTCCTACGAGCAGTACTTC.

This clonotype was seen repeatedly, ten times or more. The CDR3 here is CASSLVLLTGASYEQYF. In nucleotides, the CDR3 is TGTGCCAGCAGCTTAGTCCTTTTGACAGGGGCCTCCTACGAGCAGTACTTC. The chain uses TRBV7-8 and TRBJ2-7; 8 nucleotides match TRBD1. Looked up from germline, CDR1 is SGHVS and CDR2 is FQNEAQ. The CDR3 is made up of 17 amino acids. V trimming: 1 base; J trimming: 0 bases; junction bases outside the gene matches: 8. Full variable domain (rest looked up from reference TRBV7-8 and TRBJ2-7): GAGVSQSPRYKVAKRGQDVALRCDPISGHVSLFWYQQALGQGPEFLTYFQNEAQLDKSGLPSDRFFAERPEGSVSTLKIQRTQQEDSAVYLCASSLVLLTGASYEQYFGPGTRLTVT.

The sample holds many counts of this clonotype. The J gene is TRBJ1-5, the V gene TRBV2; D remains ambiguous. CDR1 is SNHLY and CDR2 is FYNNEI in the germline V gene. This CDR3 contains 13 residues. CDR3 DNA sequence: TGTGCATCCGTGGAAGTGTCGAGTCAGCCCCAGCATTTT. It yields the protein CASVEVSSQPQHF.

This clonotype was counted at least ten times. V and J are TRBV29-1 and TRBJ2-5; weak D call: TRBD2 (5 bases). V shed 5 bases and J shed 4 bases, with 14 bases lying between them. Germline V gives CDR1 SQVTM, CDR2 ANQGSEA. The CDR3 is made up of 13 amino acids. CDR3 residues: CSVSLWRRETQYF. Written as DNA, the CDR3 is TGCAGCGTTTCCCTTTGGAGGAGAGAGACCCAGTACTTC.

This clonotype was seen ten or more times. V usage is TRBV6-2 or TRBV6-3 and J usage is TRBJ2-7, with D uncertain. The CDR3 covers 12 residues. Trimming cost V 8 bases and J 0 bases, with 8 bases left between them. CDR1 MNHEY and CDR2 SVGEGT come from the germline V gene. The CDR3 region is CASGLSSYEQYF. The CDR3 DNA sequence: TGTGCCAGCGGGTTGTCCTCCTACGAGCAGTACTTC.

This rearrangement joins TRBV7-2 to TRBJ1-1; 7 positions agree with TRBD1. The CDR3 extends over 14 amino acids. The germline V gene has CDR1 SGHTA and CDR2 FQGNSA. Losses at the gene ends were 5 bases for V and 4 bases for J; bases not matched to a gene: 7. The DNA for the CDR3 is TGTGCCAGCAGCGGCACAGGGGCGGGCACTGAAGCTTTCTTT. Its translation: CASSGTGAGTEAFF.

This clonotype was seen many times. The rearrangement links TRBV25-1 to TRBJ2-2; D remains unclear. The CDR3 has 17 amino acids. V was cut by 0 bases and J by 5 bases, with 16 bases left in between. Germline V lookup: CDR1 MGHDK, CDR2 SYGVNS. CDR3 sequence reads: CASSEYLDASLTGELFF. As DNA, the CDR3 is TGTGCCAGCAGTGAATATTTGGACGCCAGTTTAACCGGGGAGCTGTTTTTT.

This clonotype appeared many times. This chain uses TRBV5-1 with TRBJ1-3, with D tentatively TRBD1 (5 bases). Trimming stripped 4 bases from V and 0 bases from J, with 8 bases between. Germline values: CDR1 SGHRS, CDR2 YFSETQ. CDR3 length: 14 residues. The CDR3 reads CASSKGLSGNTIYF. The DNA of the CDR3 is TGCGCCAGCAGCAAGGGGCTCTCTGGAAACACCATATATTTT. Full variable domain (outside the CDR3, taken from reference TRBV5-1 and TRBJ1-3): KAGVTQTPRYLIKTRGQQVTLSCSPISGHRSVSWYQQTPGQGLQFLFEYFSETQRNKGNFPGRFSGRQFSNSRSEMNVSTLELGDSALYLCASSKGLSGNTIYFGEGSWLTVV.

The rearrangement links TRBV27 to TRBJ2-7; 7 bases line up with TRBD2. CDR1 and CDR2 (germline): MNHEY, SMNVEV (reference sequence). The CDR3 is made up of 14 amino acids. Losses at the gene ends were 7 bases for V and 2 bases for J; bases not matched to a gene: 8. CDR3 loop: CASNWPGGTYEQYF. The CDR3 bases are TGTGCCAGCAATTGGCCGGGAGGAACCTACGAGCAGTACTTC.

This clonotype was observed many times. The genes are TRBV30 and TRBJ1-1; possibly TRBD1 for D (6 bases). The germline V gene encodes CDR1 GTSNPN and CDR2 SVGIG (reference sequence). This CDR3 region has 13 residues. V lost 5 bases and J 4 bases, leaving 14 bases between the germline ends. The CDR3 is CAWAYRVGTEAFF. In nucleotides, the CDR3 is TGTGCCTGGGCTTACAGGGTTGGCACTGAAGCTTTCTTT.

Many counts were recorded for this clonotype. The genes are TRBV20-1 and TRBJ2-1; 9 positions agree with TRBD2. The CDR3 totals 14 residues. Trimming removed 6 bases from V and 8 bases from J; junction bases left unmatched: 11. Germline values: CDR1 DFQATT, CDR2 SNEGSKA (reference sequence). In DNA, the CDR3 is TGCAGTGCCTTGACTAGCGGTCCGACCCATGAGCAGTTCTTC. It is translated as CSALTSGPTHEQFF.